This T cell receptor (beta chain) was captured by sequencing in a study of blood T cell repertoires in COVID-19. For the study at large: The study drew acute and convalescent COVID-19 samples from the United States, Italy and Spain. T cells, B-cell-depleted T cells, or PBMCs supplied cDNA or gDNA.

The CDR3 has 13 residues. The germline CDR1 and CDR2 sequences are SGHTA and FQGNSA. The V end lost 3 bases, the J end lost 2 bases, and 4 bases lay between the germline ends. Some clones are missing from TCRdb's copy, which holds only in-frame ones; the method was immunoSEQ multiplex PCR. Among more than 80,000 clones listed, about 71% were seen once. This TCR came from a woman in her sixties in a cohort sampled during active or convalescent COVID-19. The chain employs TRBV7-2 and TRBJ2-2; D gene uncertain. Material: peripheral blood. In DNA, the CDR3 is TGTGCCAGCAGCTTCCTTAACACCGGGGAGCTGTTTTTT. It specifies CASSFLNTGELFF.